These 24 T cell receptor beta chains were all obtained from the same sample, sequenced in a study of cytomegalovirus exposure and HLA in healthy donors. Clones were sequenced by immunoSEQ multiplex PCR, and TCRdb holds only the in-frame ones, with some missing. The sample lists 55,000 to 75,000 clones; over 90% were seen once. The source material was PBMCs. The receptors derive from a woman aged 18-30 years in good health and CMV-seropositive.

The chain has TRBV4-1 and TRBJ1-2, with TRBD1 matching over 12 bases. J was trimmed by 6 bases and V by 1 base; bases with no gene match: 9. Germline loops: CDR1 MGHRA, CDR2 YSYEKL. The CDR3 extends over 17 amino acids. The chain's CDR3 is CASSQGGDRGRSDGYTF. The DNA for the CDR3 is TGCGCCAGCAGCCAAGGTGGGGACAGGGGGCGCAGTGATGGCTACACCTTC.

The chain recombines TRBV28 with TRBJ1-1; TRBD1 agrees at 7 bases. V shed 6 bases, J shed 7 bases, and the junction held 8 bases outside the gene matches. CDR1 is MDHEN, CDR2 SYDVKM, per germline. The CDR3 runs to 13 residues. CDR3 protein: CASSRRDRLEAFF. As DNA, the CDR3 is TGTGCCAGCAGCAGACGGGACAGACTTGAAGCTTTCTTT.

The chain is built from TRBV7-9 and TRBJ1-6, with TRBD1 matching over 7 bases. This CDR3 is 15 amino acids long. Germline lookup yields CDR1 SEHNR and CDR2 FQNEAQ (reference sequence). Trimming at V came to 6 bases and at J to 6 bases, leaving 8 bases not matched to a gene. CDR3 DNA: TGTGCCAGCAGTGTACAGGGGATCGGTAATTCACCCCTCCACTTT. Translating gives CASSVQGIGNSPLHF.

The chain is built from TRBV27 and TRBJ1-6, with 10 bases lining up with TRBD1. This CDR3 contains 19 residues. Germline CDR1 reads MNHEY; CDR2 reads SMNVEV (reference sequence). V shed 6 bases and J 5 bases; nucleotides not matched to a gene: 16. CDR3 in DNA: TGTGCCAGCAGCGAACCGGGACAGGGGTACCAAGGTAATAATTCACCCCTCCACTTT. It specifies CASSEPGQGYQGNNSPLHF.

V usage is TRBV6-5 and J usage is TRBJ2-5; 12 nucleotides line up with TRBD1. Germline V CDR1 and CDR2: MNHEY, SVGAGI. V lost 6 bases and J lost 5; bases outside the gene matches: 4. The CDR3 has 14 residues. For the CDR3, the DNA is TGTGCCAGCAGCCGGGACAGGGGGCGGGAGACCCAGTACTTC. Amino acids: CASSRDRGRETQYF.

This chain uses TRBV6-6 with TRBJ1-5; TRBD1 matches 7 bases. CDR1 and CDR2 (germline): MNHNY, SVGAGI (reference sequence). The CDR3 covers 16 residues. V shed 7 bases, J shed 0 bases, and the junction held 9 bases outside the gene matches. CDR3 bases: TGTGCCAGCACCCGGGACAGATCATATAGCAATCAGCCCCAGCATTTT. This sequence encodes CASTRDRSYSNQPQHF.

This rearrangement joins TRBV5-6 to TRBJ2-3, with D unclear. The germline V gene has CDR1 SGHDT and CDR2 YYEEEE. The CDR3 has 16 residues. V was cut by 1 base and J by 1 base, with 13 bases left in between. CDR3 coding DNA: TGTGCCAGCAGCTTGTATCCCCGACTGGGCACAGATACGCAGTATTTT. This gives the protein CASSLYPRLGTDTQYF.

This chain uses TRBV7-9 with TRBJ1-2; D gene uncertain. The CDR3 covers 13 residues. The V and J ends lost 1 base and 7 bases respectively, with 10 bases between them. Looked up from germline, CDR1 is SEHNR and CDR2 is FQNEAQ (reference sequence). The DNA for the CDR3 is TGTGCCAGCAGCTTAGAACAACCGTCTGGCTACACCTTC. Amino acid sequence: CASSLEQPSGYTF. Drawing the rest from reference TRBV7-9 and TRBJ1-2, the complete variable domain is DTGVSQNPRHKITKRGQNVTFRCDPISEHNRLYWYRQTLGQGPEFLTYFQNEAQLEKSRLLSDRFSAERPKGSFSTLEIQRTEQGDSAMYLCASSLEQPSGYTFGSGTRLTVV.

This clone was counted once. The chain links TRBV18 to TRBJ2-6, with 9 positions matching TRBD1. V trimming: 1 base; J trimming: 0 bases; junction bases outside the gene matches: 4. Per germline, CDR1 KGHSH and CDR2 LQKENI. This CDR3 comprises 18 residues. CDR3 nucleotides: TGTGCCAGCTCACCACGGGACAGGGTCTTCTCTGGGGCCAACGTCCTGACTTTC. Translation: CASSPRDRVFSGANVLTF. The complete variable domain, with remaining parts taken from reference TRBV18 and TRBJ2-6, reads NAGVMQNPRHLVRRRGQEARLRCSPMKGHSHVYWYRQLPEEGLKFMVYLQKENIIDESGMPKERFSAEFPKEGPSILRIQQVVRGDSAAYFCASSPRDRVFSGANVLTFGAGSRLTVL.

A single count supports this clone. The chain links TRBV2 to TRBJ2-5; 8 bases fit TRBD2. The V gene end was trimmed by 5 bases and the J gene end by 3 bases; junction bases not matched to a gene: 20. CDR1 SNHLY and CDR2 FYNNEI come from the germline V gene. The CDR3 extends over 19 amino acids. CDR3 residues: CASSPRRSPGAGVKETQYF. The CDR3 DNA reads as TGTGCCAGCAGTCCCCGGCGTAGCCCAGGAGCGGGGGTTAAAGAGACCCAGTACTTC.

This rearrangement joins TRBV28 to TRBJ1-2; D perhaps matches TRBD1 (6 bases). Trimming left V 1 base short and J 8 bases short, with 14 bases between. The CDR3 runs 14 residues. Germline CDR1 MDHEN, CDR2 SYDVKM. As DNA, the CDR3 is TGTGCCAGCAGTTTATTCGGGGGGGCGCGAGGCTACACCTTC. It translates to CASSLFGGARGYTF.

The chain uses TRBV5-1 and TRBJ2-1, with 7 bases lining up with TRBD1. CDR3 length: 16 residues. The germline V gene encodes CDR1 SGHRS and CDR2 YFSETQ. Losses at the gene ends were 1 base for V and 10 bases for J; bases not matched to a gene: 14. The CDR3 sequence is CASSLSYRGSIGEQFF. Written as DNA, the CDR3 is TGCGCCAGCAGCTTGTCGTACAGGGGCTCCATCGGGGAGCAGTTCTTC.

The chain carries TRBV5-1 and TRBJ1-3, with 9 bases identical to TRBD1. V lost 4 bases and J lost 4; bases outside the gene matches: 9. The CDR3 runs to 16 residues. From germline, CDR1 is SGHRS and CDR2 YFSETQ. The chain's CDR3 is CASSAKQGAGGNTIYF. The CDR3 DNA reads TGCGCCAGCAGCGCGAAACAGGGGGCGGGAGGAAACACCATATATTTT.

This chain joins TRBV5-1 and TRBJ1-1; D unresolved. Trimming cost V 8 bases and J 4 bases, with 24 bases left between them. This CDR3 is 16 amino acids long. The germline CDR1 and CDR2 sequences are SGHRS and YFSETQ. The CDR3 nucleotides are TGCGCCAGTAGCGGATCTGCTAGAAGGCCTGGCACTGAAGCTTTCTTT. Its protein is CASSGSARRPGTEAFF.

Here the CDR3 DNA reads TGTGCCAGCAGTGGGACTAGCGGGGTCTACAATGAGCAGTTCTTC. This encodes CASSGTSGVYNEQFF. V usage is TRBV28 and J usage is TRBJ2-1, with 13 bases fitting TRBD2. The J segment lost 3 bases and the V segment lost 5 bases, leaving 1 base of the junction unmatched. This CDR3 has 15 amino acids. The germline gives CDR1 MDHEN, CDR2 SYDVKM.

The chain is built from TRBV4-1 and TRBJ1-1; 7 positions match TRBD1. Trimming took 0 bases from V and 4 from J; bases not matched to a gene: 11. The CDR3 runs 17 residues. Germline V gives CDR1 MGHRA, CDR2 YSYEKL. The chain's CDR3 is CASSQDLAPGGVTEAFF. CDR3 DNA sequence: TGCGCCAGCAGCCAAGATCTTGCGCCAGGGGGAGTCACTGAAGCTTTCTTT.

The chain recombines TRBV7-2 with TRBJ1-2; 7 nucleotides agree with TRBD1. Germline CDR1 reads SGHTA; CDR2 reads FQGNSA. The length of the CDR3 is 16 residues. V lost 1 base to trimming and J lost 2 bases; unmatched junction nucleotides: 7. CDR3 in amino acids: CASSLVSTGSNYGYTF. CDR3 coding DNA: TGTGCCAGCAGCTTAGTCTCGACAGGGAGCAACTATGGCTACACCTTC.

This clone was seen just once. CDR3 nucleotide sequence: TGTGCCAGCAGCCCGGCTAGCGGGCCAGACAATGAGCAGTTCTTC. It translates to CASSPASGPDNEQFF. The chain joins TRBV7-3 to TRBJ2-1, with 8 bases lining up with TRBD2. Trimming took 5 bases from V and 5 from J; bases not matched to a gene: 8. The germline V gene has CDR1 SGHTA and CDR2 FQGTGA. The CDR3 extends over 15 amino acids.

This sequence joins TRBV28 and TRBJ1-3; no definite D call. V was cut by 6 bases and J by 0 bases, with 12 bases left in between. Germline loops: CDR1 MDHEN, CDR2 SYDVKM. The CDR3 sequence is 15 residues long. As DNA, the CDR3 is TGTGCCAGCAGAACTAACATTGGCTCTGGAAACACCATATATTTT. Residues: CASRTNIGSGNTIYF. The full variable domain, its missing parts supplied by reference TRBV28 and TRBJ1-3, is DVKVTQSSRYLVKRTGEKVFLECVQDMDHENMFWYRQDPGLGLRLIYFSYDVKMKEKGDIPEGYSVSREKKERFSLILESASTNQTSMYLCASRTNIGSGNTIYFGEGSWLTVV.

This chain connects TRBV27 to TRBJ1-1, with a weak D call TRBD1 (5 bases). Germline V CDR1 and CDR2: MNHEY, SMNVEV (reference sequence). Trimming left V 6 bases short and J 7 bases short, with 18 bases between. The CDR3 totals 14 residues. The CDR3 loop is CASSLGSGRGEAFF. DNA of the CDR3: TGTGCCAGCAGCCTGGGGTCAGGGAGGGGTGAAGCTTTCTTT.

The genes are TRBV7-2 and TRBJ2-3; D not certain. The CDR3 extends over 13 amino acids. The germline V and J ends were trimmed by 1 base and 4 bases, with 6 bases remaining between them. Germline loops: CDR1 SGHTA, CDR2 FQGNSA. The CDR3 sequence is CASSLVAADTQYF. DNA for the CDR3: TGTGCCAGCAGCTTAGTAGCAGCAGATACGCAGTATTTT.

This clone was recorded only once. Additional DNA sequences in this sample encode the identical CDR3. The chain has TRBV2 and TRBJ2-7; no definite D call. The germline V gene encodes CDR1 SNHLY and CDR2 FYNNEI. The CDR3 has 13 amino acids. With 4 bases removed from V and 3 bases from J, the gap between germline ends came to 10 bases. The CDR3 sequence: CASSVGRGYEQYF. In DNA, the CDR3 is TGTGCCAGCAGTGTTGGCAGAGGCTACGAGCAGTACTTC.

The table lists this clone with a few counts. This chain uses TRBV6-5 with TRBJ1-6; D gene uncertain. In germline, CDR1 is MNHEY, CDR2 SVGAGI. The germline V and J ends were trimmed by 6 bases and 8 bases, with 17 bases remaining between them. The CDR3 covers 15 residues. The CDR3 reads CASSRAGSADSPLHF. The CDR3 nucleotides read TGTGCCAGCAGCCGCGCCGGTTCTGCCGATTCACCCCTCCACTTT.

The rearrangement joins TRBV28 to TRBJ2-5; 9 nucleotides match TRBD2. The ends lost 6 bases at V and 5 bases at J; junction bases unmatched: 28. The CDR3 covers 21 residues. Germline V lookup: CDR1 MDHEN, CDR2 SYDVKM. The DNA for the CDR3 is TGTGCCAGCAGCCTCTTGGGACACCCGATTAGCGGGAGCGACCGTTGGGAGACCCAGTACTTC. This translates into CASSLLGHPISGSDRWETQYF.